This T cell receptor beta chain was recovered during a study of blood T cell repertoires in COVID-19. Study information: T cells, B-cell-depleted T cells, or PBMCs supplied cDNA or gDNA.

This CDR3 spans 13 amino acids. Germline V gives CDR1 SGHRS, CDR2 YFSETQ. The V gene lost 4 bases and the J gene lost 2 bases, with 9 bases spanning the gap. TCRdb keeps only in-frame clones here, not all; method: immunoSEQ multiplex PCR. The table lists 150,000 or so clones, roughly 80% of them singletons. This TCR derives from a woman aged 80 or over with acute or convalescent COVID-19. Source material: peripheral blood. The J gene is TRBJ2-5, the V gene TRBV5-1, with D possibly TRBD1 on 5 matching bases. The CDR3 here is CASSVQGQETQYF. CDR3 in DNA: TGCGCCAGCAGCGTCCAGGGTCAAGAGACCCAGTACTTC.